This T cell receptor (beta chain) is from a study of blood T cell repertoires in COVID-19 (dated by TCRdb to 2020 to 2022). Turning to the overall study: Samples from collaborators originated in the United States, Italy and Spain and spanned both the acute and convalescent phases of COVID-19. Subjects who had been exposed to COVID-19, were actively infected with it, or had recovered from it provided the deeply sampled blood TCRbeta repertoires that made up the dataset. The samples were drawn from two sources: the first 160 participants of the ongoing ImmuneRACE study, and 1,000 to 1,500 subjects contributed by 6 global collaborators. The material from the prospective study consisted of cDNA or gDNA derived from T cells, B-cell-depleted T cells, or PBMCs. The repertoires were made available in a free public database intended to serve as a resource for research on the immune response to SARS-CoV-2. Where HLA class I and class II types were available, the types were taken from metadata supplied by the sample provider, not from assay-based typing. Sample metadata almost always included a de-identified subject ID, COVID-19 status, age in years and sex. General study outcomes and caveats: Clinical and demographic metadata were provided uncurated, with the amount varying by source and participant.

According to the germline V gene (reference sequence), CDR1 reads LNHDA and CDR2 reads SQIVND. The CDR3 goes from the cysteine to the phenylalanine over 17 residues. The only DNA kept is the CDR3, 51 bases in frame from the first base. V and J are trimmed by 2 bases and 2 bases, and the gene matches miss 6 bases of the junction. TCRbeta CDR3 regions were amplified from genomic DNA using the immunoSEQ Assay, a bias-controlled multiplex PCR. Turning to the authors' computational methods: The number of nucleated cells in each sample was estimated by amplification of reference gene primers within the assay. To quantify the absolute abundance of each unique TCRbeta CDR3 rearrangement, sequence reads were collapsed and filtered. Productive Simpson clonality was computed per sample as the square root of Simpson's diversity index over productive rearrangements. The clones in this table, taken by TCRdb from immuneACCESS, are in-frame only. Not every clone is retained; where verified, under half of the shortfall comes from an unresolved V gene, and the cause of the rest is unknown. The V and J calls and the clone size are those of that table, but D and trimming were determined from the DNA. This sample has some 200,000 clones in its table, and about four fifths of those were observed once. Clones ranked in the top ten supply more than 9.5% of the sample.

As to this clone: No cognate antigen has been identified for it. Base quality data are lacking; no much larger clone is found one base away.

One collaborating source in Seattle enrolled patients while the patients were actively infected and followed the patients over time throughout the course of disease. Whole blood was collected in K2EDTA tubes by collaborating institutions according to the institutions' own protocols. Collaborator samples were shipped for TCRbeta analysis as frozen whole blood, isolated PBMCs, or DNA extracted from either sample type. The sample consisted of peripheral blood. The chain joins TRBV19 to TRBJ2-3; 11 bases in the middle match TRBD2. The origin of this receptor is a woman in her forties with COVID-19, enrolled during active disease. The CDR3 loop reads CASSIRGLAGSTDTQYF. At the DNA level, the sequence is TGTGCCAGTAGTATAAGAGGACTAGCGGGTTCCACAGATACGCAGTATTTT.